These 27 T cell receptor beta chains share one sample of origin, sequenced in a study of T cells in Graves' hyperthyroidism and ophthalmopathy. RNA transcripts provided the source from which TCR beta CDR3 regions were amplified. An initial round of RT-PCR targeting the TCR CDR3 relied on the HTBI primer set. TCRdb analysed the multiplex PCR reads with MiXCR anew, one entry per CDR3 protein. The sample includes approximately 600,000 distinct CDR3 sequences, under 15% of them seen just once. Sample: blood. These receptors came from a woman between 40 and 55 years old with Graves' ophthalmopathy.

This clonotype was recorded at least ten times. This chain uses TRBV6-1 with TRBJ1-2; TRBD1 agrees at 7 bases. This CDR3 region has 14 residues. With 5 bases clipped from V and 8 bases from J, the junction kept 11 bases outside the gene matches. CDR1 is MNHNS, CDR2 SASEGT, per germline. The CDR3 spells CASSPDTGVRGYTF. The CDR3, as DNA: TGTGCCAGCAGTCCAGATACAGGGGTTAGAGGCTACACCTTC.

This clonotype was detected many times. CDR3 nucleotide sequence: TGTGCCAGCAGCTTGGGGAAGGCGTCGAGCTCCTACGAGCAGTACTTC. It encodes CASSLGKASSSYEQYF. The chain has TRBV5-5 and TRBJ2-7; the D is unclear. Looked up from germline, CDR1 is SGHKS and CDR2 is YYEKEE (reference sequence). The V end was cut by 0 bases, the J end by 0 bases, with 13 bases between. The CDR3 extends over 16 amino acids.

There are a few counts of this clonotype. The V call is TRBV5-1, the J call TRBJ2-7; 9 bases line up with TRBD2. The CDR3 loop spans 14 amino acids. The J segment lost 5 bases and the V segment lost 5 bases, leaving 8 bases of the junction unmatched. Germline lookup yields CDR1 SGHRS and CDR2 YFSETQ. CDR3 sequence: CASRRSSGNDEQYF. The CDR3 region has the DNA TGCGCCAGCAGAAGGTCTAGCGGGAACGACGAGCAGTACTTC.

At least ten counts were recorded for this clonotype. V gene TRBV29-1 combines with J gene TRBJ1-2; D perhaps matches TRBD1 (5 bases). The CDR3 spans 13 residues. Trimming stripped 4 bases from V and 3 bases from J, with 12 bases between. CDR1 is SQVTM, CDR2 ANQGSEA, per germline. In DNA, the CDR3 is TGCAGCGTTGTAGGGAGGGGAGACTATGGCTACACCTTC. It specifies CSVVGRGDYGYTF. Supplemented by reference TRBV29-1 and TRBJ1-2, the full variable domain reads SAVISQKPSRDICQRGTSLTIQCQVDSQVTMMFWYRQQPGQSLTLIATANQGSEATYESGFVIDKFPISRPNLTFSTLTVSNMSPEDSSIYLCSVVGRGDYGYTFGSGTRLTVV.

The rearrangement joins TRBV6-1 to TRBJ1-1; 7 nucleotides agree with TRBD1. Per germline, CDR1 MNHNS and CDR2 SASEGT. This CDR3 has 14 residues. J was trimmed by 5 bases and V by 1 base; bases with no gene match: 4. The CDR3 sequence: CASSEVNRGTEAFF. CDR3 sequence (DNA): TGTGCCAGCAGTGAAGTCAACAGGGGAACTGAAGCTTTCTTT.

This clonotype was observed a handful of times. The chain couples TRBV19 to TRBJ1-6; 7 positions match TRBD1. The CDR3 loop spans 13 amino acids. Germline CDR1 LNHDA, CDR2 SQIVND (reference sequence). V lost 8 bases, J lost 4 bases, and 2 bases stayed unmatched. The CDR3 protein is CASSQGYNSPLHF. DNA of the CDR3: TGTGCCAGTTCACAGGGGTATAATTCACCCCTCCACTTT.

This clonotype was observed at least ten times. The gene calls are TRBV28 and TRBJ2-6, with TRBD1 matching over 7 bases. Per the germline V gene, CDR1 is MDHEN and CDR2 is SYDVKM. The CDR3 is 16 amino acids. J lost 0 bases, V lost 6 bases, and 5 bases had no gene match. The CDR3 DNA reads TGTGCCAGCAGCAAAGACAGGGCCTCTGGGGCCAACGTCCTGACTTTC. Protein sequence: CASSKDRASGANVLTF.

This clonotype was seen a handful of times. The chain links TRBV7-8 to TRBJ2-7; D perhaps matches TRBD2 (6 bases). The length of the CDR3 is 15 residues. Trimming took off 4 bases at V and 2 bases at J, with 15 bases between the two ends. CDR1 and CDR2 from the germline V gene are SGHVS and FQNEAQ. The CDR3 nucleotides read TGTGCCAGCAGCTCCGGTCGGGGAGGAACCTACGAGCAGTACTTC. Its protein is CASSSGRGGTYEQYF.

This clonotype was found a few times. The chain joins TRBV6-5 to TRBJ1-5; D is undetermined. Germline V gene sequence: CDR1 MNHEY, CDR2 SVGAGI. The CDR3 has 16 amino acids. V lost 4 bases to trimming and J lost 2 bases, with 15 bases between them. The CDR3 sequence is CASSFHDPRGNQPQHF. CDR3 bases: TGTGCCAGCAGTTTTCACGACCCCCGAGGCAATCAGCCCCAGCATTTT.

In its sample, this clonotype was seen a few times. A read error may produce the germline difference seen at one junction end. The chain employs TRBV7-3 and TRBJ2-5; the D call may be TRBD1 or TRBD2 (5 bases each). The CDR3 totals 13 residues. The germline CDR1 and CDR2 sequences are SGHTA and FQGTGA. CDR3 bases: TGTGCCAGCAGCTTAGGGGACGGGGAGACCCGGTACTTC. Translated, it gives CASSLGDGETRYF.

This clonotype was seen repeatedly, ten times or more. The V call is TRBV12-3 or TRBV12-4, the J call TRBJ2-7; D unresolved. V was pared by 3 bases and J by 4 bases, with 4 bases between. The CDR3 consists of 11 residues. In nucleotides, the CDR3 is TGTGCCAGCAGTTTGTGGTACGAGCAGTACTTC. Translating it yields CASSLWYEQYF.

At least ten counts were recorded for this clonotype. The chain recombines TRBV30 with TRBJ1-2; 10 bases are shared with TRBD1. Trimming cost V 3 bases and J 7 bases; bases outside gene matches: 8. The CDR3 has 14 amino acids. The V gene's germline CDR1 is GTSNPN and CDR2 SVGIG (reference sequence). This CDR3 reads CAWRGRQGAFGYTF. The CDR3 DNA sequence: TGTGCCTGGAGGGGGAGACAGGGGGCATTTGGCTACACCTTC.

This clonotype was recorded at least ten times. In DNA, the CDR3 is TGTGCCAGCAGTTACCCGACAGGGGAAGAAGCTTTCTTT. Its protein is CASSYPTGEEAFF. The V call is TRBV6-5, the J call TRBJ1-1; 8 bases agree with TRBD1. Germline V gene data show CDR1 as MNHEY and CDR2 as SVGAGI. The CDR3 totals 13 residues. With V trimmed by 2 bases and J by 8 bases, 4 bases remained unmatched.

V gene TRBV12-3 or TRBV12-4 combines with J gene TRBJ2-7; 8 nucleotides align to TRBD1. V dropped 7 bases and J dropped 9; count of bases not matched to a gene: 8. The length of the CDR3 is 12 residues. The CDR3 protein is CASTQGAQRQYF. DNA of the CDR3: TGTGCCAGCACCCAGGGGGCGCAGCGGCAGTACTTC.

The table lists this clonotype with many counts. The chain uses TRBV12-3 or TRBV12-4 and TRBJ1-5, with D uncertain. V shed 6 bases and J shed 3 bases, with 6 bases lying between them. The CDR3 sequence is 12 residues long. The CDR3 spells CASRPLNQPQHF. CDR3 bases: TGTGCCAGCAGACCACTCAATCAGCCCCAGCATTTT.

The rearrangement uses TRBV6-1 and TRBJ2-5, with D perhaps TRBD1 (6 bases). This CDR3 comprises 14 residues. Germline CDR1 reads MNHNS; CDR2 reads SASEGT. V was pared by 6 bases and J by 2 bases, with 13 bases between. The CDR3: CASRRGTTQETQYF. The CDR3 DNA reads TGTGCCAGCAGAAGGGGGACAACTCAAGAGACCCAGTACTTC.

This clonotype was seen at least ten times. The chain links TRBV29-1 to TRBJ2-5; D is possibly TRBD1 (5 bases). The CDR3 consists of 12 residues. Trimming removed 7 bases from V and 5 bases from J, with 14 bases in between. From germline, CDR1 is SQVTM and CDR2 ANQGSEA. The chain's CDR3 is CSGQAPGETQYF. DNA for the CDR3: TGCAGCGGGCAGGCGCCAGGGGAGACCCAGTACTTC.

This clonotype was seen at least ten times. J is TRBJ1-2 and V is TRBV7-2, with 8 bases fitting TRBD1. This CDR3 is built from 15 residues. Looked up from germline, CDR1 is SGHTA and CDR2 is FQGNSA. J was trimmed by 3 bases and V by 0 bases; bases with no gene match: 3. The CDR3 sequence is CASSLAGTGDYGYTF. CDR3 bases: TGTGCCAGCAGCTTAGCGGGGACAGGTGACTATGGCTACACCTTC. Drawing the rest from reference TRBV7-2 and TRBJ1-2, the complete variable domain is GAGVSQSPSNKVTEKGKDVELRCDPISGHTALYWYRQSLGQGLEFLIYFQGNSAPDKSGLPSDRFSAERTGGSVSTLTIQRTQQEDSAVYLCASSLAGTGDYGYTFGSGTRLTVV.

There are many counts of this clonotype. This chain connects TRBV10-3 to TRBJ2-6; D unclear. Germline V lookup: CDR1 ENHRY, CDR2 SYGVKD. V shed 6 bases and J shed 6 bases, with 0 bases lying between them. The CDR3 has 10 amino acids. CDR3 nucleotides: TGTGCCATCAGGGCCAACGTCCTGACTTTC. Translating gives CAIRANVLTF.

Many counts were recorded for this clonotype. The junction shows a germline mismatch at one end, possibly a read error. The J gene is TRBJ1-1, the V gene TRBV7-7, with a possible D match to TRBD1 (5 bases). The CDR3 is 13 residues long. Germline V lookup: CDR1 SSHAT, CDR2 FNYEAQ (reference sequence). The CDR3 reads CASSLQEDTEAFF. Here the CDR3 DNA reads TGTGCTAGCAGCTTACAGGAGGACACTGAAGCTTTCTTT.

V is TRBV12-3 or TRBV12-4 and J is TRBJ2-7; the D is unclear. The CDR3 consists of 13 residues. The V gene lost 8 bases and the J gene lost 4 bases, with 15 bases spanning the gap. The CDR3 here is CASGRRRPYEQYF. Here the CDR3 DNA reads TGTGCCAGCGGACGTCGACGACCGTACGAGCAGTACTTC.

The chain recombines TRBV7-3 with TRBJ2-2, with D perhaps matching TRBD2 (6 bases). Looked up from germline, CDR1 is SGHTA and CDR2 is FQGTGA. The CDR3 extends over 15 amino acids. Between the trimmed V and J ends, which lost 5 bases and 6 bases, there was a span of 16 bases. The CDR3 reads CASSPRTIGSGELFF. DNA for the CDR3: TGTGCCAGCAGCCCCAGGACTATTGGATCCGGGGAGCTGTTTTTT.

The CDR3 DNA follows: TGTGCCAGTAGTATAGCCGGGACTAGCTCCTACGAGCAGTACTTC. Its translation is CASSIAGTSSYEQYF. V is TRBV19 and J is TRBJ2-7, with TRBD2 matching 8 bases. The V segment lost 1 base and the J segment 0 bases; nucleotides outside the gene matches: 2. The CDR3 covers 15 residues. In germline, CDR1 is LNHDA, CDR2 SQIVND (reference sequence).

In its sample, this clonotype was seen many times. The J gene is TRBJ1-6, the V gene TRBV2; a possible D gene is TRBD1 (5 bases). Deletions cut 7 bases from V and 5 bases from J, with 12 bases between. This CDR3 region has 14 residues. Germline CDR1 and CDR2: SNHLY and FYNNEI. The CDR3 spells CASIPGLDNSPLHF. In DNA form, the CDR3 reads TGTGCCAGCATCCCGGGACTAGATAATTCACCCCTCCACTTT.

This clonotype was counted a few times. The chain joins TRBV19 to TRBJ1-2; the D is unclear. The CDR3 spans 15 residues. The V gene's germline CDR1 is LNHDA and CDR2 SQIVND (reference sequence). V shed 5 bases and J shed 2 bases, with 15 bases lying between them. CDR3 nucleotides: TGTGCCAGTAGTGTGGGCCCGGCCTCCAACTATGGCTACACCTTC. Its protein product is CASSVGPASNYGYTF.

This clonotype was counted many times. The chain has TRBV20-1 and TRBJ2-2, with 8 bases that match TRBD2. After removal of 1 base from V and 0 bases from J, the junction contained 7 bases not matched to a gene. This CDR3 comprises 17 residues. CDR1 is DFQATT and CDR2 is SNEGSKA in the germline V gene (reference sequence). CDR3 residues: CSARAALAGSNTGELFF. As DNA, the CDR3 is TGCAGTGCTAGAGCAGCGTTAGCGGGATCGAACACCGGGGAGCTGTTTTTT.

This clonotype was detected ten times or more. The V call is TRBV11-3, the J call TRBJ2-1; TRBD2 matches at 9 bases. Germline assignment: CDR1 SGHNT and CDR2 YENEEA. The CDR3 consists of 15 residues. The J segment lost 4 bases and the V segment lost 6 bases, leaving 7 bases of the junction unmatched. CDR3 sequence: CASRSPGLAYNEQFF. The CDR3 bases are TGTGCCAGCAGGTCACCGGGACTAGCTTACAATGAGCAGTTCTTC. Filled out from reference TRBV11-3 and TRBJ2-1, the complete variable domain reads EAGVVQSPRYKIIEKKQPVAFWCNPISGHNTLYWYLQNLGQGPELLIRYENEEAVDDSQLPKDRFSAERLKGVDSTLKIQPAELGDSAVYLCASRSPGLAYNEQFFGPGTRLTVL.